This paragraph covers one T cell receptor beta chain sequence. What it recognizes is unknown. Time point here: persistent/refractory GD, antithyroid drugs over 5 years with positive TRAb. TCR sequences were obtained from RNA taken from PBMCs. This entry is derived from a study of regulatory T cells in long-lasting Graves disease. Overall study context: Those with persistent Graves' disease had received antithyroid drugs for over 5 years with positive TSH receptor antibodies.

Germline loops: CDR1 MNHNS, CDR2 SASEGT. CDR3 length: 14 amino acids. V was pared by 5 bases and J by 1 base, with 5 bases of the junction left unmatched. Whole-study results and caveats: Patients with persistent disease showed a bias toward TRBV28, TRBJ1-2 and TRBJ2-5. New patients shared 950 to 1,000 public clonotypes, fewer than the approximately 3,000 shared by persistent patients.

Investigators prepared the TCR beta libraries by applying iRepertoire HTBI primers and Arm-PCR of CDR3 regions. TCRdb ran MiXCR on the multiplex PCR reads and lists one entry per CDR3 protein. The table has some 440,000 distinct CDR3 sequences, under 25% seen once; the top ten hold about 8.3%. The sequenced sample was peripheral blood mononuclear cells (PBMCs), obtained when the disease was refractory, from a patient treated with antithyroid drugs. V is TRBV6-1 and J is TRBJ2-7; TRBD1 aligns across 7 bases. This receptor was taken from a female donor with Graves disease. The CDR3 bases are TGTGCCAGCAGTATAGGACAGGAATCCTACGAGCAGTACTTC. Translation: CASSIGQESYEQYF.